The rows below give T cell receptor beta chains drawn from one sample of a study of OX40 agonist ivuxolimab in advanced cancers. Profiling relied on immunoSEQ multiplex PCR, and the TCRdb table lists in-frame clones only, not all of them. The sample shows around 120,000 clones, 85% to 90% of them seen only once. The material was CD4+ or CD8+ T cells sorted from blood, obtained in a trial of the OX40 agonist ivuxolimab. These receptor sequences come from an adult with an advanced solid tumor such as melanoma, head and neck, liver or kidney cancer. The CDR3 runs from the conserved cysteine through the conserved F or W. The order of the fields is J gene, D gene, clone size, V gene, CDR3 DNA, CDR3 protein. A D gene is named only where the DNA matches it firmly. Rows may omit the clone size; those that give it use once, few, many or a size class.

TRBJ1-2,TRBD1,NA,TRBV5-1,TGCGCCAGCAGCTCGGACGGGACAGGCGGCTATGGCTACACCTTC,CASSSDGTGGYGYTF
TRBJ2-7,NA,NA,TRBV6-5,TGTGCCAGCAGTAGGACACCCCGGGAGCAGTACTTC,CASSRTPREQYF
TRBJ2-3,NA,few,TRBV7-2,TGTGCCAGCAGCTTCACAGATACGCAGTATTTT,CASSFTDTQYF
TRBJ1-1,NA,NA,TRBV18,TGTGCCAGCTCCGGGGTCGAGAACACTGAAGCTTTCTTT,CASSGVENTEAFF
TRBJ2-1,TRBD1,once,TRBV5-6,TGTGCCAGCAGCTTGGGGGACAGGGGTATCAATGAGCAGTTCTTC,CASSLGDRGINEQFF
TRBJ2-7,TRBD2,NA,TRBV4-1,TGCGCCAGCAGCCACCCGGGACTAGCGGGGGAGCAGTACTTC,CASSHPGLAGEQYF
TRBJ2-5,TRBD2,NA,TRBV10-2,TGCGCCAGCAGCGTACTAGCGGGGGGGTCCGGGGCCCAGTACTTC,CASSVLAGGSGAQYF
TRBJ2-7,NA,NA,TRBV6-6,TGTGCCAGGTGGATTGGGAAGCCCTACGAGCAGTACTTC,CARWIGKPYEQYF
TRBJ1-1,NA,few,TRBV5-4,TGTGCCAGCAGGCTGGGGAACACTGAAGCTTTCTTT,CASRLGNTEAFF
TRBJ1-1,NA,NA,TRBV2,TGTGCCAGCAGTGAAGGCCAAACGAGGACTGAAGCTTTCTTT,CASSEGQTRTEAFF
TRBJ1-4,NA,NA,TRBV19,TGTGCCAGTAGTCCGTTTACAGGCTATGCAACTAATGAAAAACTGTTTTTT,CASSPFTGYATNEKLFF
TRBJ1-5,TRBD1,few,TRBV9,TGTGCCAGCAGCGAGGGGGACAGTCAGCCCCAGCATTTT,CASSEGDSQPQHF
TRBJ1-3,TRBD1,NA,TRBV5-1,TGCGCCAGCAGCCAACAGACAGGGAATGGAAACACCATATATTTT,CASSQQTGNGNTIYF
TRBJ1-2,NA,NA,TRBV19,TGTGCCAGTAGTATAGGAGGAGCAGGGGTTGACTCCTATGGCTACACCTTC,CASSIGGAGVDSYGYTF
TRBJ1-3,NA,NA,TRBV10-1,TGCGCCAGCAGTGAGTCGTACGGAAACACCATATATTTT,CASSESYGNTIYF
TRBJ2-7,NA,once,TRBV29-1,TGCAGCGTTGTAACATCCTACGAGCAGTACTTC,CSVVTSYEQYF
TRBJ1-1,TRBD1,few,TRBV7-9,TGTGCCAGCAGGCCGAAACAGGGGGGGAACACTGAAGCTTTCTTT,CASRPKQGGNTEAFF
TRBJ1-1,TRBD1,NA,TRBV6-5,TGTGCCAGCAGTTACTCCAGACAGGGACCGACTGAAGCTTTCTTT,CASSYSRQGPTEAFF
TRBJ1-5,NA,NA,TRBV6-5,TGTGCCAGCAGTCCCACCTATAGCAATCAGCCCCAGCATTTT,CASSPTYSNQPQHF
TRBJ1-2,TRBD1,NA,TRBV2,TGTGCCAGCAGTGCTACAGGGGTTGAAGGCTACACCTTC,CASSATGVEGYTF
TRBJ1-5,TRBD1,NA,TRBV4-3,TGCGCCAGCAGCCAAGATAGGGCAGGGGGGAATCAGCCCCAGCATTTT,CASSQDRAGGNQPQHF
TRBJ2-3,TRBD2,NA,TRBV7-9,TGTGCCAGCAGCTCGGGACTAGCGGGGGTTCGTCTAGCAGATACGCAGTATTTT,CASSSGLAGVRLADTQYF
TRBJ1-2,TRBD1,NA,TRBV28,TGTGCCAGCAGGTCGGGACAGAACTATGGCTACACCTTC,CASRSGQNYGYTF
TRBJ2-7,NA,NA,TRBV28,TGTGCCAGCAGTTCCATAGGCCCGCCGGGGTACGAGCAGTACTTC,CASSSIGPPGYEQYF
TRBJ1-6,NA,once,TRBV6-5,TGTGCCAGCAGTTACTCGGCCGAAGCCTATAATTCACCCCTCCACTTT,CASSYSAEAYNSPLHF
TRBJ2-3,NA,NA,TRBV7-8,TGTGCCAGCAGCTTAGTAGCGGCAGAGCGCACAGATACGCAGTATTTT,CASSLVAAERTDTQYF
TRBJ2-7,NA,NA,TRBV6-6,TGTGCCAGCAGTTCTCAACCATACGAGCAGTACTTC,CASSSQPYEQYF
TRBJ2-2,NA,NA,TRBV7-9,TGTGCCAGCAGCTCTCGACAGGCCATGGCCGGGGAGCTGTTTTTT,CASSSRQAMAGELFF
TRBJ2-7,NA,NA,TRBV18,TGTGCCAGCACCTCGAGGGGCCTAGTATACGAGCAGTACTTC,CASTSRGLVYEQYF
TRBJ1-6,NA,NA,TRBV30,TGTGCCTGGAGTGTACAACAGTCTGCCTCACCCCTCCACTTT,CAWSVQQSASPLHF
TRBJ1-2,NA,NA,TRBV5-6,TGTGCCAGCAGCTTGAGAAAAGGGCAGGTCTATGGCTACACCTTC,CASSLRKGQVYGYTF
TRBJ2-7,NA,NA,TRBV21-1,TGTGCCAGCAGCAAGGGACAGGGGGCCTACGAGCAGTACTTC,CASSKGQGAYEQYF
TRBJ2-1,TRBD2,NA,TRBV19,TGTGCCAGTAGTATAGGGGCGGCGGGGGGTAGAAATGAGCAGTTCTTC,CASSIGAAGGRNEQFF
TRBJ1-4,NA,NA,TRBV19,TGTGCCAGTGACAGGACGGGAAACGAAAAACTGTTTTTT,CASDRTGNEKLFF
TRBJ2-6,TRBD1,NA,TRBV5-1,TGCGCCAGCAGCTCACAGGGGGCCGGGGCCAACGTCCTGACTTTC,CASSSQGAGANVLTF
TRBJ2-3,NA,NA,TRBV7-9,TGTGCCAGCAGTCGTGTGGATACGCAGTATTTT,CASSRVDTQYF
TRBJ1-2,NA,NA,TRBV6-1,TGTGCCAGCCTGACAGCTAACTATGGCTACACCTTC,CASLTANYGYTF
TRBJ2-7,NA,once,TRBV5-1,TGCGCCAGCAGCTTAGAACCCGACAGAACCTACGAGCAGTACTTC,CASSLEPDRTYEQYF
TRBJ1-2,TRBD1,NA,TRBV7-2,TGTGCCAGCAGCTCTTCAGGGGGCTTGGGCTATGGCTACACCTTC,CASSSSGGLGYGYTF
TRBJ1-5,NA,NA,TRBV11-2,TGTGCCAGCAGCCGTGGGGCAGCTAGCAATCAGCCCCAGCATTTT,CASSRGAASNQPQHF
TRBJ1-5,NA,NA,TRBV21-1,TGTGCCAGCAGCAAAGGGGACAAGCAGGATCAGCCCCAGCATTTT,CASSKGDKQDQPQHF
TRBJ2-3,NA,once,TRBV7-2,TGTGCCAGCAGCCTAGCCAGCACAGATACGCAGTATTTT,CASSLASTDTQYF
TRBJ1-1,TRBD1,NA,TRBV11-2,TGTGCCAGCAGCTTTCTTGACAGGGGAGGTGAAGCTTTCTTT,CASSFLDRGGEAFF
TRBJ2-5,TRBD2,NA,TRBV7-9,TGTGCCAGCAGCTTTGTACGGGGGGTGGGCCAAGAGACCCAGTACTTC,CASSFVRGVGQETQYF
TRBJ2-1,NA,NA,TRBV2,TGTGCCAGCTGCCTGGGGGTCAATGAGCAGTTCTTC,CASCLGVNEQFF
TRBJ1-1,TRBD1,NA,TRBV6-6,TGTGCCAGCAGTTGGGACAGGGGAGGCACTGAAGCTTTCTTT,CASSWDRGGTEAFF
TRBJ2-7,NA,NA,TRBV7-7,TGTGCTAGCAGCTTAGGGAGTCAGGACTACTACGAGCAGTACTTC,CASSLGSQDYYEQYF
TRBJ2-7,TRBD1,NA,TRBV6-5,TGTGCCAGCAGTTTCGACAGGGTCGGCTACGAGCAGTACTTC,CASSFDRVGYEQYF
TRBJ1-1,NA,NA,TRBV28,TGTGCCAGTTTTTACCCGCCCCCTAGGGGAGCTTTCTTT,CASFYPPPRGAFF
TRBJ2-1,NA,once,TRBV5-1,TGCGCCAGCAGCTTGGAGACAGGAAATCACAATGAGCAGTTCTTC,CASSLETGNHNEQFF
TRBJ2-1,TRBD2,NA,TRBV5-1,TGCGCCAGCAGCTTGCCCAAACTAGCGGAAAGAATCTACAATGAGCAGTTCTTC,CASSLPKLAERIYNEQFF
TRBJ1-5,NA,NA,TRBV27,TGTGCCAGCAGTTTTGGGCAGGGTACCCAGCCCCAGCATTTT,CASSFGQGTQPQHF
TRBJ1-4,TRBD1,NA,TRBV5-1,TGCGCCAGCAGCCTGGACAGGGGGCGAGAAAAACTGTTTTTT,CASSLDRGREKLFF
TRBJ1-2,TRBD1,NA,TRBV5-1,TGCGCCAGCAGCCCGGGACAGGGGGCAAGGGGGTGCACCTTC,CASSPGQGARGCTF
TRBJ1-1,NA,NA,TRBV19,TGTGCCAGTAGTATCGGACAGACCTACACTGAAGCTTTCTTT,CASSIGQTYTEAFF
TRBJ2-3,TRBD2,NA,TRBV11-2,TGTGCCAGCAGAATAGCGGGGGGGGGCACAGATACGCAGTATTTT,CASRIAGGGTDTQYF
TRBJ1-5,NA,NA,TRBV6-5,TGTGCCAGCAGTCGAGGACCGAGCAATCAGCCCCAGCATTTT,CASSRGPSNQPQHF